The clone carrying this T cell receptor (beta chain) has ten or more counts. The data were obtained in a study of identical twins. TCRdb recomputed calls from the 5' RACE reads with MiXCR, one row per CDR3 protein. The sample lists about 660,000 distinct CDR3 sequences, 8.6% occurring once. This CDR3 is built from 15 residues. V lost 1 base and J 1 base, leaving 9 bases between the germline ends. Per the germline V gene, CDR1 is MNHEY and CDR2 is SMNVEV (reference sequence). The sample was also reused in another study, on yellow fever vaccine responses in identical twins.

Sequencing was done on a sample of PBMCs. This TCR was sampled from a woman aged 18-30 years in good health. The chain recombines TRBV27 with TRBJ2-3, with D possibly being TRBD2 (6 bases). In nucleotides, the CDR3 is TGTGCCAGCAGTTTATTCCCGGGGGGCACAGATACGCAGTATTTT. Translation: CASSLFPGGTDTQYF.